The 5 T cell receptor beta chains listed next were all sequenced from one sample in a study of blood T cell repertoires in COVID-19. TCRdb's table, derived via immunoSEQ multiplex PCR, lists solely in-frame clones and lacks some. The sample carries 90,000 to 95,000 clones, 88% recorded once. Sequenced input: peripheral blood. All receptors derive from an elderly woman with active COVID-19.

In its sample, this clone was seen once. The chain uses TRBV10-3 and TRBJ2-7; weak D call: TRBD2 (6 bases). This CDR3 comprises 14 residues. Germline V gene sequence: CDR1 ENHRY, CDR2 SYGVKD. V was shortened by 5 bases and J by 2 bases, with 13 bases between the two germline ends. For the CDR3, the DNA is TGTGCCATCAGTCCGGGACTCCGGGCCTACGAGCAGTACTTC. Its protein is CAISPGLRAYEQYF.

The gene calls are TRBV18 and TRBJ2-1; D is uncertain. In germline, CDR1 is KGHSH, CDR2 LQKENI. This CDR3 is built from 17 residues. Trimming stripped 1 base from V and 0 bases from J, with 13 bases between. This CDR3 reads CASSPRYTVRSYNEQFF. CDR3 nucleotide sequence: TGTGCCAGCTCACCACGCTATACGGTTCGCTCCTACAATGAGCAGTTCTTC.

This clone was observed once. The rearrangement joins TRBV28 to TRBJ1-2; tentative D call: TRBD1 (6 bases). Per germline, CDR1 MDHEN and CDR2 SYDVKM. This CDR3 is built from 13 residues. Trimming took off 3 bases at V and 4 bases at J, with 9 bases between the two ends. The CDR3 region has the DNA TGTGCCAGCAGTTTCCCACAGGGCTATGGCTACACCTTC. Amino acid sequence: CASSFPQGYGYTF.

V gene TRBV5-4 combines with J gene TRBJ2-2; 7 bases agree with TRBD2. V dropped 9 bases and J dropped 4; count of bases not matched to a gene: 12. Per germline, CDR1 SGHNT and CDR2 YYREEE (reference sequence). The CDR3 runs to 15 residues. CDR3 coding DNA: TGTGCCATCCGACCGGGGCGGGAGAGCACCGGGGAGCTGTTTTTT. This translates into CAIRPGRESTGELFF.

V gene TRBV29-1 combines with J gene TRBJ1-5, with D unresolved. Germline CDR1 reads SQVTM; CDR2 reads ANQGSEA. The ends were cut back, 7 bases at V and 0 bases at J, with 7 bases in the middle. The CDR3 consists of 12 residues. CDR3 nucleotide sequence: TGCAGCGCTTTATATAGCAATCAGCCCCAGCATTTT. Its protein is CSALYSNQPQHF.